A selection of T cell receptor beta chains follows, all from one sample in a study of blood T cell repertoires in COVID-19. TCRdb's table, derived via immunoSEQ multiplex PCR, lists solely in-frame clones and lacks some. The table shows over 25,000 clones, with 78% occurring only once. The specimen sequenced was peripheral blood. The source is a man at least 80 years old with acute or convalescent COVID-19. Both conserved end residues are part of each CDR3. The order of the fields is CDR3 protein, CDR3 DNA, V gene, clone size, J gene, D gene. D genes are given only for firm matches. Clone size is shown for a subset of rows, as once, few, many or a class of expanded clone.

CDR3aa: CASTGHVNTGELFF
CDR3nt: TGTGCCAGCACAGGGCATGTGAACACCGGGGAGCTGTTTTTT
v_gene: TRBV6-5
abundance: -
j_gene: TRBJ2-2
d_gene: -

CDR3aa: CASSHAEAGAGGYTF
CDR3nt: TGTGCCAGCAGCCACGCCGAGGCAGGGGCCGGTGGCTACACCTTC
v_gene: TRBV4-2
abundance: -
j_gene: TRBJ1-2
d_gene: -

CDR3aa: CATSDLRQPLGDNEQFF
CDR3nt: TGTGCCACCAGTGATTTGCGACAGCCCCTAGGGGACAATGAGCAGTTCTTC
v_gene: TRBV24-1
abundance: -
j_gene: TRBJ2-1
d_gene: -

CDR3aa: CASMEGARQPQHF
CDR3nt: TGTGCCAGCATGGAGGGGGCGCGGCAGCCCCAGCATTTT
v_gene: TRBV6-5
abundance: -
j_gene: TRBJ1-5
d_gene: TRBD1

CDR3aa: CASSPPRGRNRTDTQYF
CDR3nt: TGTGCCAGCAGTCCACCCCGCGGGCGCAACCGCACAGATACGCAGTATTTT
v_gene: TRBV7-9
abundance: -
j_gene: TRBJ2-3
d_gene: -

CDR3aa: CASSQLTAFFNTQYF
CDR3nt: TGCGCCAGCAGCCAACTGACTGCCTTTTTCAATACGCAGTATTTT
v_gene: TRBV4-1
abundance: -
j_gene: TRBJ2-3
d_gene: -

CDR3aa: CSASPLADTEAFF
CDR3nt: TGCAGTGCTAGTCCCCTGGCAGACACTGAAGCTTTCTTT
v_gene: TRBV20-1
abundance: -
j_gene: TRBJ1-1
d_gene: -

CDR3aa: CASSAGEINSPLHF
CDR3nt: TGTGCCAGCAGCGCTGGAGAAATTAATTCACCCCTCCACTTT
v_gene: TRBV5-8
abundance: few
j_gene: TRBJ1-6
d_gene: -

CDR3aa: CAWSGSERGPYEQYF
CDR3nt: TGTGCCTGGAGTGGCAGCGAGCGGGGACCCTACGAGCAGTACTTC
v_gene: TRBV30
abundance: -
j_gene: TRBJ2-7
d_gene: TRBD2

CDR3aa: CASSSTGQGARGYTF
CDR3nt: TGTGCCAGCAGCTCGACGGGACAGGGGGCTCGGGGCTACACCTTC
v_gene: TRBV7-6
abundance: -
j_gene: TRBJ1-2
d_gene: TRBD1

CDR3aa: CASSPGQGATNEKLFF
CDR3nt: TGTGCCAGCAGCCCCGGACAGGGGGCTACTAATGAAAAACTGTTTTTT
v_gene: TRBV5-8
abundance: -
j_gene: TRBJ1-4
d_gene: TRBD1

CDR3aa: CASSYYGQGGNYGYTF
CDR3nt: TGTGCCAGCAGTTACTACGGACAGGGGGGTAACTATGGCTACACCTTC
v_gene: TRBV6-5
abundance: -
j_gene: TRBJ1-2
d_gene: TRBD1

CDR3aa: CASSFGTVSGNTIYF
CDR3nt: TGTGCCAGCAGCTTCGGGACAGTCTCTGGAAACACCATATATTTT
v_gene: TRBV7-9
abundance: -
j_gene: TRBJ1-3
d_gene: TRBD1

CDR3aa: CASSEGSPYEQYF
CDR3nt: TGTGCCAGCAGTGAGGGCAGCCCCTACGAGCAGTACTTC
v_gene: TRBV2
abundance: few
j_gene: TRBJ2-7
d_gene: -

CDR3aa: CASSERDRGRYDQPQHF
CDR3nt: TGTGCCAGCAGCGAACGGGACAGGGGAAGGTATGATCAGCCCCAGCATTTT
v_gene: TRBV3-1/TRBV3-2
abundance: -
j_gene: TRBJ1-5
d_gene: TRBD1

CDR3aa: CASSSPGLAGGRDTQYF
CDR3nt: TGTGCCAGCAGTTCCCCAGGACTAGCGGGGGGGCGCGATACGCAGTATTTT
v_gene: TRBV27
abundance: -
j_gene: TRBJ2-3
d_gene: TRBD2

CDR3aa: CASSLRLEYNEQFF
CDR3nt: TGTGCCAGCAGCTTGAGACTAGAGTACAATGAGCAGTTCTTC
v_gene: TRBV5-8
abundance: -
j_gene: TRBJ2-1
d_gene: -

CDR3aa: CASSPSNTIYF
CDR3nt: TGTGCCAGCAGCCCCAGTAACACCATATATTTT
v_gene: TRBV12-3/TRBV12-4
abundance: -
j_gene: TRBJ1-3
d_gene: -

CDR3aa: CSASGVAGQKETQYF
CDR3nt: TGCAGTGCTAGTGGCGTTGCGGGACAGAAAGAGACCCAGTACTTC
v_gene: TRBV20-1
abundance: -
j_gene: TRBJ2-5
d_gene: -

CDR3aa: CASSLGGQEVTEAFF
CDR3nt: TGCGCCAGCAGCTTGGGAGGACAGGAGGTCACTGAAGCTTTCTTT
v_gene: TRBV5-1
abundance: -
j_gene: TRBJ1-1
d_gene: TRBD1

CDR3aa: CASSYSSRGSTDTQYF
CDR3nt: TGTGCCAGCAGTTACTCGAGTCGGGGAAGCACAGATACGCAGTATTTT
v_gene: TRBV6-5
abundance: -
j_gene: TRBJ2-3
d_gene: -

CDR3aa: CATSRGQRETQYF
CDR3nt: TGTGCCACCAGCAGAGGGCAGAGGGAGACCCAGTACTTC
v_gene: TRBV15
abundance: -
j_gene: TRBJ2-5
d_gene: -

CDR3aa: CASSTREQGYGYTF
CDR3nt: TGTGCCAGCAGTACAAGGGAACAGGGCTATGGCTACACCTTC
v_gene: TRBV6-5
abundance: -
j_gene: TRBJ1-2
d_gene: -

CDR3aa: CASSGETGTPNTEAFF
CDR3nt: TGTGCCAGCAGCGGTGAAACCGGGACACCAAACACTGAAGCTTTCTTT
v_gene: TRBV7-6
abundance: once
j_gene: TRBJ1-1
d_gene: -

CDR3aa: CASSPREGNYEQYF
CDR3nt: TGTGCCAGCAGCCCGCGGGAGGGGAACTACGAGCAGTACTTC
v_gene: TRBV5-4
abundance: -
j_gene: TRBJ2-7
d_gene: TRBD2

CDR3aa: CASSIGAGGQPQHF
CDR3nt: TGTGCCAGTAGTATCGGTGCAGGGGGTCAGCCCCAGCATTTT
v_gene: TRBV19
abundance: -
j_gene: TRBJ1-5
d_gene: TRBD1

CDR3aa: CASRLLRGEGGYTF
CDR3nt: TGTGCCAGCAGGTTACTGCGGGGAGAGGGTGGCTACACCTTC
v_gene: TRBV6-5
abundance: -
j_gene: TRBJ1-2
d_gene: -

CDR3aa: CASSSPGQVRSIQYF
CDR3nt: TGTGCCAGCAGCTCCCCAGGGCAGGTCCGTAGCATTCAGTACTTC
v_gene: TRBV7-2
abundance: few
j_gene: TRBJ2-4
d_gene: -

CDR3aa: CAISEGTPEQYF
CDR3nt: TGTGCCATCAGCGAAGGGACACCCGAGCAGTACTTC
v_gene: TRBV10-3
abundance: -
j_gene: TRBJ2-7
d_gene: -